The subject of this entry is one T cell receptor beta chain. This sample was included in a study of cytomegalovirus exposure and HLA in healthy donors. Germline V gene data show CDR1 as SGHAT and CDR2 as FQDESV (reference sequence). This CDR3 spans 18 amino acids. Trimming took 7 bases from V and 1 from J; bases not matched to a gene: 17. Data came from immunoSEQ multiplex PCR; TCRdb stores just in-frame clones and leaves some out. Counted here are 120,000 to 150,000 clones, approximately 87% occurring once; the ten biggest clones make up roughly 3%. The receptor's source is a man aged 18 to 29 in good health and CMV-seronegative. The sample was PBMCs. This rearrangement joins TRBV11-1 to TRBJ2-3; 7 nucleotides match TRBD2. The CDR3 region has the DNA TGTGCCAGCAAACTCTATGGAATCGTGGGGGGGGGCACAGATACGCAGTATTTT. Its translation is CASKLYGIVGGGTDTQYF. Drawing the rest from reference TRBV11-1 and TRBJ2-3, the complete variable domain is EAEVAQSPRYKITEKSQAVAFWCDPISGHATLYWYRQILGQGPELLVQFQDESVVDDSQLPKDRFSAERLKGVDSTLKIQPAELGDSAMYLCASKLYGIVGGGTDTQYFGPGTRLTVL.